The clone carrying this T cell receptor beta chain was found once. V shed 2 bases and J shed 0 bases, with 14 bases lying between them. Germline CDR1 SGHNT, CDR2 YYREEE (reference sequence). The CDR3 is 16 amino acids. These data originate in a study of tumor T cells in aggressive B-cell lymphoma. Profiled with immunoSEQ multiplex PCR; TCRdb holds only in-frame clones, not every one. The table records some 7,000 clones, 82% of them present only once. This sequence was found in an adult with diffuse large B cell lymphoma. The sequencing sample was made of tumor tissue. The rearrangement links TRBV5-4 to TRBJ2-5; maybe TRBD1 (5 bases). The CDR3 region has the DNA TGTGCCAGCAGCTTCATAGGGGTTCCTTACCAAGAGACCCAGTACTTC. It yields the protein CASSFIGVPYQETQYF.